The clone carrying this TCR beta chain showed up just a few times. The antigen is undetermined. The data belong to a study of Graves' ophthalmopathy and Graves' hyperthyroidism. TCR beta CDR3 amplification used RNA transcripts. HTBI primers were used in a first-round RT-PCR, which preceded a second-round multiplex PCR. TCRdb recomputed calls from the multiplex PCR reads with MiXCR, one row per CDR3 protein. The sample lists almost 750,000 distinct CDR3 sequences, around 40% occurring once. This CDR3 comprises 15 residues. Germline trimming cut 0 bases from V and 8 bases from J; bases unmatched to any gene: 3. Germline-derived CDR1 and CDR2 are SGHNT and YYREEE (reference sequence). Regarding the study as a whole: Clonotypes were expanded in thyroid at above 0.001 frequency, and most also appeared in blood.

A roughly 9.3 ml volume of fresh peripheral blood provided the PBMCs. Sequenced material: peripheral blood. The origin of this receptor is an adult man with Graves' ophthalmopathy. The V and J genes are TRBV5-4 and TRBJ1-4, with TRBD1 identical over 11 bases. As DNA, the CDR3 is TGTGCCAGCAGCTTGGCGGGACAGGGGGACGAAAAACTGTTTTTT. Encoded protein: CASSLAGQGDEKLFF.